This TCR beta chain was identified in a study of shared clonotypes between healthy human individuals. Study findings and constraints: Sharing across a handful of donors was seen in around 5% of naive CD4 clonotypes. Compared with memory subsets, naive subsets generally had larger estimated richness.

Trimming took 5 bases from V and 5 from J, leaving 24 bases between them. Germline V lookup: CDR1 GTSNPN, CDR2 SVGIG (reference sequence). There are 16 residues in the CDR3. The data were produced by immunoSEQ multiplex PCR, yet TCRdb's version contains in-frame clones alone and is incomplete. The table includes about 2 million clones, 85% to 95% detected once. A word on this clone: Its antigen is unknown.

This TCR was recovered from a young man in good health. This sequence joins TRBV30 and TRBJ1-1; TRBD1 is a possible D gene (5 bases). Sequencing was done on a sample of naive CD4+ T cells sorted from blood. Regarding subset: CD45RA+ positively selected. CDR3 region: CAWGREGSLKGTEAFF. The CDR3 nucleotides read TGTGCCTGGGGGCGCGAGGGATCCCTCAAGGGGACTGAAGCTTTCTTT.